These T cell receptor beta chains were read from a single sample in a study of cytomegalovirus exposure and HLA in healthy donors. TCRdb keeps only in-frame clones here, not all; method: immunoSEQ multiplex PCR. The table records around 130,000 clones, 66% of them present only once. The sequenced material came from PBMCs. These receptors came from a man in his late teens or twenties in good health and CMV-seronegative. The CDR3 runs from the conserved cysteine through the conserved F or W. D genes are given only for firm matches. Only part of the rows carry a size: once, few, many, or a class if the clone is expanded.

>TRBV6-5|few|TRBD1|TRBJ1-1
TGTGCCAGCAGCCGGGACAGGGGAAGGACTGAAGCTTTCTTT
CASSRDRGRTEAFF
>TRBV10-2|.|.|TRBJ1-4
TGCGCCAGCAGCCCAGGCCGATATGAAAAACTGTTTTTT
CASSPGRYEKLFF
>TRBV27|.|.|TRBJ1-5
TGTGCCAGCGGGCTGGGGAGGGGGGTGAGAGGTCAGCCCCAGCATTTT
CASGLGRGVRGQPQHF
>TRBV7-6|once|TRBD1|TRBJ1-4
TGTGCCAGCAGCTTAGGCCCAGGGGGCGATGAAAAACTGTTTTTT
CASSLGPGGDEKLFF
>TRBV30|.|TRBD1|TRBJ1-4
TGTGCCTGGAGTGATGACAGGGGGTATGAAAAACTGTTTTTT
CAWSDDRGYEKLFF
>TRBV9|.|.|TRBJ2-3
TGTGCCAGCAGCGTTTTAGCGGCTAGCACAGATACGCAGTATTTT
CASSVLAASTDTQYF
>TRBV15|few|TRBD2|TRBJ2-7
TGTGCCACCAGCAGGGGACTAGCGGGAGTAGAAGGCGAGCAGTACTTC
CATSRGLAGVEGEQYF
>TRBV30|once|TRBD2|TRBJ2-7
TGTGCCGGGACTAGCGAACATTACGAGCAGTACTTC
CAGTSEHYEQYF
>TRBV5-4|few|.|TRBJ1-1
TGTGCCAGCAGCTTGCCGGGGACTGAAGCTTTCTTT
CASSLPGTEAFF
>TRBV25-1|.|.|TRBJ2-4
TGTGCCAGCAGTGAAAGGGGGAACCTAGCCAAAAACATTCAGTACTTC
CASSERGNLAKNIQYF
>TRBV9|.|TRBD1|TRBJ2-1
TGTGCCAGCAGCGTAGGACCCGGACAGGAATACAATGAGCAGTTCTTC
CASSVGPGQEYNEQFF
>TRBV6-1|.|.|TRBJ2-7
TGTGCCAGCAGTGAACAGGGAATTTCCTACGAGCAGTACTTC
CASSEQGISYEQYF
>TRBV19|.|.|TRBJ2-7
TGTGCCAGTAGTAATTCAGACAGGCTCAACTACGAGCAGTACTTC
CASSNSDRLNYEQYF
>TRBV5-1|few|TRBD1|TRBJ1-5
TGCGCCAGCAGCACGGGCTTAACAGGGGTTGAGGAGCCCCAGCATTTT
CASSTGLTGVEEPQHF
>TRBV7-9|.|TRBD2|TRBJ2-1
TGTGCCAGCAGCTTAGGGGGACTAGCGGGGGTTGAGCAGTTCTTC
CASSLGGLAGVEQFF